This T cell receptor beta chain was identified during a study of cytomegalovirus exposure and HLA in healthy donors. Regarding the study as a whole: Confirmation was obtained in vitro that three CMV-associated chains are specific for CMV antigens.

Details on this clone: As yet, its antigen is unknown.

Germline CDR1 SNHLY, CDR2 FYNNEI. Unmatched junction bases numbered 6, after V lost 7 bases and J lost 4 bases. The CDR3 loop spans 15 amino acids. Assay used: immunoSEQ multiplex PCR; TCRdb lists only in-frame clones, some missing. The data contain 55,000 to 70,000 clones, roughly 90% of them seen just once; the ten biggest clones take up 2.2%. Sequenced: PBMCs. The V call is TRBV2, the J call TRBJ2-3; 12 positions agree with TRBD2. The receptor was isolated from a woman younger than 45 in good health and CMV-seronegative. In nucleotides, the CDR3 is TGTGCCAGCACATCTAGCGGGAGGGGTCCAGATACGCAGTATTTT. As protein: CASTSSGRGPDTQYF.